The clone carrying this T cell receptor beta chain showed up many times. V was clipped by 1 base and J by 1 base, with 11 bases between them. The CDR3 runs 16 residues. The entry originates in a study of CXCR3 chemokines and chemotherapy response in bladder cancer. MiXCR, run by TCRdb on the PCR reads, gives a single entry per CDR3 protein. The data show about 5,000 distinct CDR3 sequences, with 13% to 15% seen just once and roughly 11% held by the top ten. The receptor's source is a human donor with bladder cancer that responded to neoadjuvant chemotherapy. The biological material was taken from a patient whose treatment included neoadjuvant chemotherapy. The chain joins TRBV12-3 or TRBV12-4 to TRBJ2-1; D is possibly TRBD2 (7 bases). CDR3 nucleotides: TGTGCCAGCAGTTTAGTAGGGGGGGGGTCCTACAATGAGCAGTTCTTC. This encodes CASSLVGGGSYNEQFF.